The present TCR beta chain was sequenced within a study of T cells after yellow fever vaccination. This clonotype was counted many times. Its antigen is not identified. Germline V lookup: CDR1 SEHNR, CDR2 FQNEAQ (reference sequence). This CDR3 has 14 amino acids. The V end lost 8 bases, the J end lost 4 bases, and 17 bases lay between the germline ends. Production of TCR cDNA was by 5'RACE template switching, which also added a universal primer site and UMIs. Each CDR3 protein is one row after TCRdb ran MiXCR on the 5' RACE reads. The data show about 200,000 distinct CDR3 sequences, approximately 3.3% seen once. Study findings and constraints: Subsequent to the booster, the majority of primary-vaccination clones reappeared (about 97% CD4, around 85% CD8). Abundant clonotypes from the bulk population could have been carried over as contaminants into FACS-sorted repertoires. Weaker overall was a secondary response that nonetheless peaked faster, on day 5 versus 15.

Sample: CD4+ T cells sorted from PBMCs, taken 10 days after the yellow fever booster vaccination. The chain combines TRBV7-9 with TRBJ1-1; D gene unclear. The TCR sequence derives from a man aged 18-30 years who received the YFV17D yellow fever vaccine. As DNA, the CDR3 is TGTGCCAGCTATGAAGACTATCTCTCCACTGAAGCTTTCTTT. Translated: CASYEDYLSTEAFF.